This is a list of T cell receptor beta chains from one sample in a study of cytomegalovirus exposure and HLA in healthy donors. The repertoire was sequenced with immunoSEQ multiplex PCR; TCRdb's copy has only in-frame clones and lacks some. Counted here are about 95,000 clones, 65% to 90% occurring once; the ten biggest clones make up around 3.7%. The specimen was PBMCs. The receptor set was obtained from a man in his thirties or forties in good health and CMV-seropositive. The CDR3 runs from the conserved cysteine through the conserved F or W. D genes are given only for firm matches. Clone size is shown for a subset of rows, as once, few, many or a class of expanded clone.

V	size	D	J	DNA	CDR3
TRBV2	once	-	TRBJ1-1	TGTGCCAGCAGGACCGGGATCACTGAAGCTTTCTTT	CASRTGITEAFF
TRBV5-1	-	-	TRBJ2-7	TGCGCCAGCAGCCCGGATCTCAGGGGCCTCCCCTCCTACGAGCAGTACTTC	CASSPDLRGLPSYEQYF
TRBV28	-	TRBD1	TRBJ1-5	TGTGCCAGCAGTTTAACGGACAGGGTTCATCAGCCCCAGCATTTT	CASSLTDRVHQPQHF
TRBV7-8	-	TRBD2	TRBJ2-3	TGTGCCAGCAGCTTATCGGCTAGCGGGAGAACAGATACGCAGTATTTT	CASSLSASGRTDTQYF
TRBV5-6	-	-	TRBJ2-1	TGTGCCAGCAGCCTACGGACAGCCGACCACAATGAGCAGTTCTTC	CASSLRTADHNEQFF
TRBV28	-	TRBD2	TRBJ2-7	TGTGCCAGCAGGGACAGGGGGACTAGCGGGAACTCCTACGAGCAGTACTTC	CASRDRGTSGNSYEQYF
TRBV19	-	-	TRBJ1-2	TGTGCCAGTAGTACCGGGGTCGGCTACACCTTC	CASSTGVGYTF
TRBV2	-	TRBD1	TRBJ1-4	TGTGCCAGCACCGGACAGGTTGCAACTAATGAAAAACTGTTTTTT	CASTGQVATNEKLFF
TRBV6-4	-	TRBD2	TRBJ2-3	TGTGCCAGCAGTGAAAGTGGGGCTAGCGGGCTGTATACGCAGTATTTT	CASSESGASGLYTQYF
TRBV2	-	-	TRBJ2-7	TGTGCCAGTCACTCCGCCCTTTACGAGCAGTACTTC	CASHSALYEQYF
TRBV13	-	-	TRBJ2-6	TGTGCCAGCAGCTTGGGCTTTTCTGGGGCCAACGTCCTGACTTTC	CASSLGFSGANVLTF
TRBV11-2	-	TRBD2	TRBJ2-7	TGTGCCAGCAGCACCATGGGACTAGCGAGTGGGGAGCAGTACTTC	CASSTMGLASGEQYF
TRBV7-9	-	-	TRBJ2-3	TGTGCCAGCAGCACAGGCAGGCAGAACCCAAGCACAGATACGCAGTATTTT	CASSTGRQNPSTDTQYF
TRBV6-1	-	-	TRBJ1-5	TGTGCCAGCAGTACAATAGAGGATCAGCCCCAGCATTTT	CASSTIEDQPQHF
TRBV18	few	-	TRBJ2-1	TGTGCCAGCTCACCAAAGGAACGGGACAATGAGCAGTTCTTC	CASSPKERDNEQFF
TRBV7-2	-	-	TRBJ2-2	TGTGCCAGCAGCTCCTTACGTCGAGGGCCCGGGGAGCTGTTTTTT	CASSSLRRGPGELFF
TRBV29-1	-	TRBD1	TRBJ2-7	TGCAGCGTTGTCCCTGGACAGGTCCCCGACGAGCAGTACTTC	CSVVPGQVPDEQYF
TRBV7-9	once	TRBD1	TRBJ2-3	TGTGCCAGCAGCTTCCCGGGACAGGGGTTAGATACGCAGTATTTT	CASSFPGQGLDTQYF
TRBV15	-	-	TRBJ2-3	TGTGCCCTACTGGATACGCAGTATTTT	CALLDTQYF
TRBV6-5	few	-	TRBJ1-5	TGTGCCAGCAGTAGTTCCCAGGGGCAGCCCCAGCATTTT	CASSSSQGQPQHF
TRBV7-9	-	TRBD1	TRBJ2-1	TGTGCCAGCAGCTCCGACAGGGGTGTTATGCCTTACAATGAGCAGTTCTTC	CASSSDRGVMPYNEQFF
TRBV29-1	-	-	TRBJ2-5	TGCAGCGTTGTGACTGGCCTTGAGACCCAGTACTTC	CSVVTGLETQYF
TRBV19	-	TRBD1	TRBJ1-2	TGTGCCAGTAACACCGGGACAGGGGGATACTATGGCTACACCTTC	CASNTGTGGYYGYTF
TRBV6-5	few	TRBD1	TRBJ2-7	TGTGCCAGCAGACGAACGACAGGGGAGGTCTACGAGCAGTACTTC	CASRRTTGEVYEQYF
TRBV5-1	-	TRBD2	TRBJ2-5	TGCGCCAGCAGCGAAGGGACTAGCGGGAGAGTGCCGGAGACCCAGTACTTC	CASSEGTSGRVPETQYF
TRBV5-1	-	-	TRBJ2-2	TGCGCCAGCAGCTTGGATCCAGGGCCCACCGGGGAGCTGTTTTTT	CASSLDPGPTGELFF
TRBV6-5	few	-	TRBJ1-1	TGTGCCAGCAGTAACAGTCGCACTGAAGCTTTCTTT	CASSNSRTEAFF
TRBV19	-	TRBD2	TRBJ2-3	TGTGCCAGTAGTACTAGCGGGAGATCCGCAGATACGCAGTATTTT	CASSTSGRSADTQYF
TRBV6-5	few	TRBD1	TRBJ1-2	TGTGCCAGCAGTCATACAGGGGATGGCTACACCTTC	CASSHTGDGYTF
TRBV4-2	-	-	TRBJ2-3	TGTGCCAGCAGGGCGGGATGGGGTAGCACAGATACGCAGTATTTT	CASRAGWGSTDTQYF
TRBV6-1	-	TRBD1	TRBJ1-6	TGTGCCAGCAGTGCGGCGACAGGGTATAATTCACCCCTCCACTTT	CASSAATGYNSPLHF
TRBV5-1	-	-	TRBJ1-1	TGCGCCAGCAGCCAGGACTTGAACACTGAAGCTTTCTTT	CASSQDLNTEAFF
TRBV2	-	-	TRBJ2-7	TGTGCCAGCACCCCAGGAGGGCTCGACGAGCAGTACTTC	CASTPGGLDEQYF
TRBV19	once	TRBD2	TRBJ2-5	TGTGCCAGTAGCGTTACTAGCGGGAGGGAGACCCAGTACTTC	CASSVTSGRETQYF
TRBV5-1	once	-	TRBJ2-7	TGCGCCAGCAGCTTGGCTATTGGCTCAGGGGAGACCTACGAGCAGTACTTC	CASSLAIGSGETYEQYF
TRBV28	-	TRBD1	TRBJ2-2	TGTGCCAGCCGGCACCGACAGGGGGCAACCGGGGAGCTGTTTTTT	CASRHRQGATGELFF
TRBV2	-	TRBD1	TRBJ2-2	TGTGCCAGCAGTGCGGGACAGGGGGCTACCACCGGGGAGCTGTTTTTT	CASSAGQGATTGELFF
TRBV19	-	TRBD1	TRBJ1-1	TGTGCCAGTAGTGCTCCGGACAGGGCGAACACTGAAGCTTTCTTT	CASSAPDRANTEAFF
TRBV28	-	-	TRBJ1-2	TGTGCCAGCAGTTTCCTCAACTATGGCTACACCTTC	CASSFLNYGYTF
TRBV9	-	TRBD1	TRBJ1-4	TGTGCCAGCAGCGTAGAGGGACAGCTTAATGAAAAACTGTTTTTT	CASSVEGQLNEKLFF
TRBV7-9	-	-	TRBJ1-1	TGTGCCAGCAGCCCCGAGGGCCGTGAGAACACTGAAGCTTTCTTT	CASSPEGRENTEAFF
TRBV18	-	-	TRBJ1-4	TGTGCCAGCTCCCAGGGGACCTTTGCAACTAATGAAAAACTGTTTTTT	CASSQGTFATNEKLFF
TRBV18	-	TRBD2	TRBJ2-1	TGTGCCAGCTCACTACCGGGGGCGGCTAGCGGGAGTGATGAGCAGTTCTTC	CASSLPGAASGSDEQFF
TRBV10-1	-	-	TRBJ2-2	TGCGCCAGCAGTGAGTTCAGTCTCACCGGGGAGCTGTTTTTT	CASSEFSLTGELFF
TRBV5-5	-	-	TRBJ2-1	TGTGCCAGCAGCTTGGGAGGATGGGACAATGAGCAGTTCTTC	CASSLGGWDNEQFF
TRBV10-3	few	TRBD1	TRBJ1-5	TGTGCCATCAGCCGGACAGGGGAGCATTCCCATTTT	CAISRTGEHSHF
TRBV7-2	-	-	TRBJ1-5	TGTGCCAGCAGTCAGGGGAATCAGCCCCAGCATTTT	CASSQGNQPQHF
TRBV10-3	-	TRBD1	TRBJ2-5	TGTGCCATCAGTGGTGGGGACAGGGGCTTTGAGACCCAGTACTTC	CAISGGDRGFETQYF
TRBV6-5	once	TRBD2	TRBJ2-1	TGTGCCAGCAGTGAACTAGCGGGAAATGAGCAGTTCTTC	CASSELAGNEQFF
TRBV6-1	-	-	TRBJ2-7	TGTGCCAGCAGTGAAAGCTACGGGGCCTACGAGCAGTACTTC	CASSESYGAYEQYF
TRBV14	-	TRBD2	TRBJ2-7	TGTGCCAGCAGCCAACTTGGACTAGCGGGGAACTACGAGCAGTACTTC	CASSQLGLAGNYEQYF
TRBV29-1	few	TRBD1	TRBJ2-1	TGCAGCGGGGACAGGGTCTCCTACAATGAGCAGTTCTTC	CSGDRVSYNEQFF
TRBV20-1	-	-	TRBJ2-7	TGCAGTGCGGCTCGCCTCTACGAGCAGTACTTC	CSAARLYEQYF
TRBV18	-	-	TRBJ2-7	TGTGCCAGCTCACGGTCAGATTTTTACGAGCAGTACTTC	CASSRSDFYEQYF
TRBV7-9	-	TRBD1	TRBJ1-2	TGTGCCAGCAGCTTTGGGGACAGCCCTAACTATGGCTACACCTTC	CASSFGDSPNYGYTF